This T cell receptor beta chain stems from a study of PD-L1 blockade in urothelial cancer. Turning to the study itself: The median T cell count in blood samples was some 150,000.

Germline CDR1 reads MGHDK; CDR2 reads SYGVNS. The V and J ends lost 4 bases and 3 bases, in that order; junction bases with no gene match: 1. The CDR3 spans 14 residues. Clones were read by immunoSEQ multiplex PCR, and TCRdb kept only the in-frame ones, dropping some. Altogether 20,000 to 25,000 clones are present, approximately 88% being singletons, with the ten largest covering 3%. The chain is built from TRBV25-1 and TRBJ1-2; the match to TRBD1 covers 11 bases. This TCR was sampled from a man between 50 and 59 years old with urothelial cancer. The sample was PBMCs, taken around atezolizumab (anti-PD-L1) treatment. The CDR3 sequence is CASSGTGGDYGYTF. In DNA form, the CDR3 reads TGTGCCAGCAGTGGGACAGGGGGCGACTATGGCTACACCTTC.